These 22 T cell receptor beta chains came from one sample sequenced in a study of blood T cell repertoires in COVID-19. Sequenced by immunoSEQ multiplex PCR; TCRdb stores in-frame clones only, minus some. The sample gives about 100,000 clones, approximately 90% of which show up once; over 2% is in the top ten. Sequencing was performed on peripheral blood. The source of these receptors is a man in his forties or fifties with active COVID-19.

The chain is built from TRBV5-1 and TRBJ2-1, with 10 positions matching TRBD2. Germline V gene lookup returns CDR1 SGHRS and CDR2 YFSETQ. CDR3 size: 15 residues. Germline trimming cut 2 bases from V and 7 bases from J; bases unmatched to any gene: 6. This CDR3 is CASSLAGGNWNEQFF. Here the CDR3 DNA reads TGCGCCAGCAGCTTAGCGGGGGGGAATTGGAATGAGCAGTTCTTC.

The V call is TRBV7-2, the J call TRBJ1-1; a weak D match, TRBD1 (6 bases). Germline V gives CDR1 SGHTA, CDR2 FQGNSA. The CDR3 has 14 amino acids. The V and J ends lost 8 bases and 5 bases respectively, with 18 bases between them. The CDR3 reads CASRRFGGETEAFF. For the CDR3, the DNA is TGTGCCAGCCGCCGGTTTGGGGGCGAAACTGAAGCTTTCTTT.

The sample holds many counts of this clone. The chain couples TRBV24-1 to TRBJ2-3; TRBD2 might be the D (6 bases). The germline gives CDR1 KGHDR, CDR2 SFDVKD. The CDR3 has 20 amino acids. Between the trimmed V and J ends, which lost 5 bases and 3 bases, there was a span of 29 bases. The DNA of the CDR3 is TGTGCCACCAGTGCCAATACGGGCGGTGGTAGCGGTAGAAAGACAGATACGCAGTATTTT. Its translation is CATSANTGGGSGRKTDTQYF.

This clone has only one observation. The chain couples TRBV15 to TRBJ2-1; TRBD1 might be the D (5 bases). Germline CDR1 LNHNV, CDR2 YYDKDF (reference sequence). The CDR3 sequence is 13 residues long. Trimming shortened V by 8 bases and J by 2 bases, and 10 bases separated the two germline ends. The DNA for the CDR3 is TGTGCCACCGGTGGCAGGGCCTACAATGAGCAGTTCTTC. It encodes CATGGRAYNEQFF.

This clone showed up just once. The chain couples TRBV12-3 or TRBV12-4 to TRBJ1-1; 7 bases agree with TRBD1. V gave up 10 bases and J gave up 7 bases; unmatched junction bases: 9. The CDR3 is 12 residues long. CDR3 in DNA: TGTGCCATAAGAAGGGGGCTTGGTGAAGCTTTCTTT. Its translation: CAIRRGLGEAFF.

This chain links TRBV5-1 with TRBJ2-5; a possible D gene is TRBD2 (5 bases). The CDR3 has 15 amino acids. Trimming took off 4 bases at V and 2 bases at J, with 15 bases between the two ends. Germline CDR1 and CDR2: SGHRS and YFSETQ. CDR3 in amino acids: CASSHNRGVQETQYF. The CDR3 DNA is TGCGCCAGCAGCCACAATCGGGGTGTTCAAGAGACCCAGTACTTC.

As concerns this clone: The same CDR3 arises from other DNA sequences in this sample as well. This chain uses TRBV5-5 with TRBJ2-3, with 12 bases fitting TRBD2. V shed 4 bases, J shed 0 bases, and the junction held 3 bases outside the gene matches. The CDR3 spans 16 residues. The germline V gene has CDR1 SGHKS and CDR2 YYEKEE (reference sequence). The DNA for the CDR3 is TGTGCCAGCAGCCTCGGGACTAGCGGGAGCACAGATACGCAGTATTTT. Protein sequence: CASSLGTSGSTDTQYF.

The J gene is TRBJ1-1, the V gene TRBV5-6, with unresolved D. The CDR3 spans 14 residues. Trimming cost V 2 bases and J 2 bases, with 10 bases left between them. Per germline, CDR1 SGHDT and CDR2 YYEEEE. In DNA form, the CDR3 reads TGTGCCAGCAGCTTATACGGGAGCAACACTGAAGCTTTCTTT. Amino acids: CASSLYGSNTEAFF.

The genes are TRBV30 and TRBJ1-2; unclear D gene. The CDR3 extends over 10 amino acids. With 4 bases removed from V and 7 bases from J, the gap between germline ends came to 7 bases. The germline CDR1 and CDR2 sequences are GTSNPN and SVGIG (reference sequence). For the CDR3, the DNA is TGTGCCTGGATCGTCCCTGGCTACACCTTC. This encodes CAWIVPGYTF.

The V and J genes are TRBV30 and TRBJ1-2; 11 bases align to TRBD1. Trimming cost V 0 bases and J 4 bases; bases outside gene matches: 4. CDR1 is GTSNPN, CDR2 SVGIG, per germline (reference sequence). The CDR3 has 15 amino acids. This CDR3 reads CAWSVSGTGGYGYTF. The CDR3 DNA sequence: TGTGCCTGGAGTGTGTCAGGGACAGGGGGCTATGGCTACACCTTC.

CDR3 region: CASGIRTGTGETQYF. The CDR3 DNA sequence: TGTGCTAGTGGCATAAGGACAGGGACGGGTGAGACCCAGTACTTC. The chain combines TRBV12-5 with TRBJ2-5, with 8 bases that match TRBD1. Germline V gene sequence: CDR1 LGHNT, CDR2 FRNRAP. The CDR3 is 15 residues long. V lost 6 bases, J lost 5 bases, and 11 bases stayed unmatched.

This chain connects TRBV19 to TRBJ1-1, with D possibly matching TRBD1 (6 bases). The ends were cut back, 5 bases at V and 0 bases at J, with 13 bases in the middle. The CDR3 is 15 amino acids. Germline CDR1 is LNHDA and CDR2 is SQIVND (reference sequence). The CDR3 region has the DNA TGTGCCAGTAGTGACCGGGACATCATGAACACTGAAGCTTTCTTT. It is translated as CASSDRDIMNTEAFF.

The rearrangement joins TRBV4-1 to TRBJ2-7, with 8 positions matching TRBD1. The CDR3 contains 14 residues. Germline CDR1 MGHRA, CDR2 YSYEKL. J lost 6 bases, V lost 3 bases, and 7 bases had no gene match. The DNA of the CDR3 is TGCGCCAGCAGCCAGGGGACAGGTTCGACCGAGCAGTACTTC. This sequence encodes CASSQGTGSTEQYF.

The CDR3 region is CASRVTGGQQYF. The CDR3 bases are TGTGCCAGCAGGGTTACAGGGGGTCAGCAGTACTTC. This rearrangement joins TRBV12-3 or TRBV12-4 to TRBJ2-7; TRBD1 agrees at 8 bases. Trimming removed 6 bases from V and 8 bases from J; junction bases left unmatched: 6. This CDR3 has 12 residues.

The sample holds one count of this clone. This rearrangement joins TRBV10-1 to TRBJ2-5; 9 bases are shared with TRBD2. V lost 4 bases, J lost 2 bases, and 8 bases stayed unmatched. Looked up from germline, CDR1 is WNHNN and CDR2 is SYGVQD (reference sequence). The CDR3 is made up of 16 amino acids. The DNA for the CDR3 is TGCGCCAGCAGTGCCGGAATAAGCGGGGGGCAAGAGACCCAGTACTTC. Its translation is CASSAGISGGQETQYF.

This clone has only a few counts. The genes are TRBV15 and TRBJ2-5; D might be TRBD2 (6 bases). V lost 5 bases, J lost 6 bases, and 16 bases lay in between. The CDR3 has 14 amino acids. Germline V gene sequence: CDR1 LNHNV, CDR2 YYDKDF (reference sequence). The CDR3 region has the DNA TGTGCCACCAGCGGAACGGAGGGCCTGCAGACCCAGTACTTC. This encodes CATSGTEGLQTQYF.

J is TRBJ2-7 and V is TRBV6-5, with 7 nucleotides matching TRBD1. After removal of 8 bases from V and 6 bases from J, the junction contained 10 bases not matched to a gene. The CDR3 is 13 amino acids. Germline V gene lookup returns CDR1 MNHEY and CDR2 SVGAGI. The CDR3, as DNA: TGTGCCAGCCAGAACAGGGGCCTCGGCGAGCAGTACTTC. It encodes CASQNRGLGEQYF.

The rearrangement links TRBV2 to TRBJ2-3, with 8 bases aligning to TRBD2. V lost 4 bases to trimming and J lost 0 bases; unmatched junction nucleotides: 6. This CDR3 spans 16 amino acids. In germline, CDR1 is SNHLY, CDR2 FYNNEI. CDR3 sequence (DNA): TGTGCCAGCAGTGGTGGTAGCGGGATTAGCACAGATACGCAGTATTTT. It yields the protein CASSGGSGISTDTQYF.

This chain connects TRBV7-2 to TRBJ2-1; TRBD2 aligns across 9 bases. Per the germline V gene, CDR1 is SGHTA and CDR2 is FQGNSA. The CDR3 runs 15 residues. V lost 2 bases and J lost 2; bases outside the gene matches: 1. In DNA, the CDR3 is TGTGCCAGCAGCTTAAGCGGGGGGACCTACAATGAGCAGTTCTTC. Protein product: CASSLSGGTYNEQFF.

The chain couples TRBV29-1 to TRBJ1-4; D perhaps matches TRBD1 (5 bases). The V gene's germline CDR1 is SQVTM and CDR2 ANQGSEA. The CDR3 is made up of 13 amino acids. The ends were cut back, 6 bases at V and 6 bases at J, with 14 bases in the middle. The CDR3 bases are TGCAGCGTGGTACTCGGGGGGGATGAAAAACTGTTTTTT. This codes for CSVVLGGDEKLFF.

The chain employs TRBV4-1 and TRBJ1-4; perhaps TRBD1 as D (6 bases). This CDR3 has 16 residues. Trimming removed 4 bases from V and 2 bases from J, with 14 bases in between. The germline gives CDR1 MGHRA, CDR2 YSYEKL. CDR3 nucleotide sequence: TGCGCCAGCAGCCTTGCCGGGACACGTACTAATGAAAAACTGTTTTTT. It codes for CASSLAGTRTNEKLFF.

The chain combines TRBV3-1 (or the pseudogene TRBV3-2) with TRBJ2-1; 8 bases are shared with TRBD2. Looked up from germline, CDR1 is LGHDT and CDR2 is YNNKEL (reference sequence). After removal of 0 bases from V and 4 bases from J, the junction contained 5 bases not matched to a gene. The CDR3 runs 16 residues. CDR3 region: CASSQDLASGYNEQFF. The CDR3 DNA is TGTGCCAGCAGCCAAGATCTGGCTAGCGGGTACAATGAGCAGTTCTTC.